This T cell receptor beta chain was sequenced during a study of molecular identifiers for immune sequencing clone quantification. Study-wide background: Naive CD8 RNA (around 20,000 or 100,000 cells) was divided into five aliquots, with four sequenced.

The table lists this clonotype with many counts. Its antigen is unknown. Sorted cell numbers of roughly 20,000 to 1,100,000, with 10%, 30% or 50% RNA, served as input for naive CD8 libraries. TCRdb fed the PCR reads into MiXCR, producing one record per CDR3 protein. The table includes about 97,000 distinct CDR3 sequences, roughly 24% detected once. Study outcomes and limitations: Barcodes shared by identical TCR molecules could lead to underestimated sizes of highly expanded clones.

Sequencing was done on a sample of naive CD8+ T cells from blood, with Jurkat cell RNA spiked in. Subset noted: FACS-sorted CD8+CD4-CCR7+CD45RA+ naive T cells. This clonotype originated in a human donor in good health. Some libraries in this study had Jurkat cell RNA spiked in.

Written as DNA, the CDR3 is TGTGCCAGCAGCCAAGCCCGACTCCGAGATACGCAGTATTTT. This sequence encodes CASSQARLRDTQYF. This chain uses TRBV5-8 with TRBJ2-3; D unclear. The germline V gene encodes CDR1 SGHTS and CDR2 YDEGEE. CDR3 length equals 14 residues. V gave up 4 bases and J gave up 5 bases, with 14 bases separating them.